This TCR beta chain came from a study of cytotoxic CD8 clonotypes in ibrutinib-treated CLL. Study-wide context: Response samples were obtained once patients had received a median about 12 months of treatment, range 6 to 36. The average sample held roughly 250,000 productive templates and 96,000 or so productive rearrangements. Study results and limitations: Shared public clonotypes were rare, and on treatment they either got smaller or stayed the same.

The CDR3 is 16 residues long. Losses at the gene ends were 5 bases for V and 3 bases for J; bases not matched to a gene: 10. In germline, CDR1 is SGHAT, CDR2 FQNNGV. The planned depth of sequencing spanned 1 in 200,000 to 1 in 1 million T cells. TCRdb keeps only in-frame clones here, not all; method: immunoSEQ multiplex PCR. This repertoire shows some 200,000 clones, approximately 70% found once; its top ten account for over 5.5%. With respect to this clone: What it binds is unknown.

This TCR came from a human donor with chronic lymphocytic leukemia. This chain connects TRBV11-2 to TRBJ2-7; 10 bases are shared with TRBD1. Sequencing was performed on PBMCs, taken after 12 months of ibrutinib treatment. CDR3 nucleotide sequence: TGTGCCAGCAGCCCCTTGGGACAGGGGCCTATCTACGAGCAGTACTTC. This sequence encodes CASSPLGQGPIYEQYF.